The 8 T cell receptor beta chains below come from one sample, sequenced in a study of response to subunit inactivated influenza vaccine. Each CDR3 protein gets one entry after TCRdb re-called the RT-PCR reads with MiXCR. Of roughly 460,000 distinct CDR3 sequences in the sample, approximately 11% were seen once. Sequencing used PBMCs from blood, obtained roughly 47 days after vaccination. The origin of the receptors is a man in his forties or fifties who received an inactivated influenza vaccine.

This clonotype was counted between two and nine times. The V gene is TRBV5-1, the J gene TRBJ1-1; 9 nucleotides align to TRBD1. V gave up 4 bases and J gave up 4 bases; unmatched junction bases: 11. This CDR3 contains 16 residues. Germline lookup yields CDR1 SGHRS and CDR2 YFSETQ. The CDR3 loop reads CASSRQGGFDGTEAFF. CDR3 coding DNA: TGCGCCAGCAGCCGACAGGGGGGCTTTGACGGCACTGAAGCTTTCTTT.

The chain couples TRBV6-1 to TRBJ2-2; 10 bases map to TRBD1. This CDR3 spans 14 amino acids. The ends lost 6 bases at V and 4 bases at J; junction bases unmatched: 2. CDR1 is MNHNS, CDR2 SASEGT, per germline. The CDR3 region has the DNA TGTGCCAGCAGGACAGGGGGCCCCACCGGGGAGCTGTTTTTT. This sequence encodes CASRTGGPTGELFF.

This clonotype was observed a handful of times. The chain combines TRBV7-2 with TRBJ2-3; D may correspond to TRBD1 or TRBD2 (5 bases each). Germline V gives CDR1 SGHTA, CDR2 FQGNSA. This CDR3 is built from 13 residues. V was cut by 5 bases and J by 4 bases, with 10 bases left in between. This CDR3 is CASSAGAADTQYF. CDR3 sequence (DNA): TGTGCCAGCAGCGCCGGGGCCGCAGATACGCAGTATTTT.

The CDR3 reads CASNARRTGHQTYEQYF. CDR3 DNA sequence: TGTGCCAGCAACGCGCGGCGAACGGGACACCAGACCTACGAGCAGTACTTC. The chain recombines TRBV6-2 or TRBV6-3 with TRBJ2-7; D possibly corresponds to TRBD1 (6 bases). This CDR3 contains 17 residues. Germline V gene sequence: CDR1 MNHEY, CDR2 SVGEGT. With 7 bases removed from V and 2 bases from J, the gap between germline ends came to 24 bases.

This clonotype was counted only a few times. The V call is TRBV2, the J call TRBJ2-1; a possible D gene is TRBD1 (5 bases). Trimming removed 6 bases from V and 13 bases from J, with 19 bases in between. This CDR3 spans 13 amino acids. Germline assignment: CDR1 SNHLY and CDR2 FYNNEI. The DNA of the CDR3 is TGTGCCAGCAGCGCAGATCAGGGAATTCTTCAGTTCTTC. As protein: CASSADQGILQFF.

This rearrangement joins TRBV2 to TRBJ2-1; 8 positions agree with TRBD2. The CDR3 loop spans 13 amino acids. J gave up 9 bases and V 5 bases, and 6 bases lay outside the gene matches. CDR1 and CDR2 (germline): SNHLY, FYNNEI. The CDR3 coding sequence is TGTGCCAGCAGTCGGGAGGGCTTCGGTGAGCAGTTCTTC. Its translation: CASSREGFGEQFF. The entire variable domain, with the rest obtained from reference TRBV2 and TRBJ2-1, is as follows: EPEVTQTPSHQVTQMGQEVILRCVPISNHLYFYWYRQILGQKVEFLVSFYNNEISEKSEIFDDQFSVERPDGSNFTLKIRSTKLEDSAMYFCASSREGFGEQFFGPGTRLTVL.

This clonotype has ten or more counts. V gene TRBV7-2 combines with J gene TRBJ2-3; D ambiguous. This CDR3 spans 15 amino acids. V was cut by 5 bases and J by 1 base, with 13 bases left in between. In germline, CDR1 is SGHTA, CDR2 FQGNSA. CDR3 residues: CASSLTFTGTDTQYF. The CDR3 DNA reads as TGTGCCAGCAGCCTTACCTTCACTGGCACAGATACGCAGTATTTT.

The V gene is TRBV6-2 or TRBV6-3, the J gene TRBJ1-5, with a tentative D call TRBD1 (5 bases). This CDR3 is built from 15 residues. V was clipped by 2 bases and J by 11 bases, with 19 bases between them. Germline CDR1 is MNHEY and CDR2 is SVGEGT. In nucleotides, the CDR3 is TGTGCCAGCAGTTACAGGGACGGCCTTCCCCAGGCCCAGCATTTT. Its protein product is CASSYRDGLPQAQHF.